These 9 T cell receptor beta chains were sequenced from one sample in a study of CD8 T cells in ankylosing spondylitis. TCRdb redid the calling of the 5' RACE reads with MiXCR, one entry per CDR3 protein. This table has some 150,000 distinct CDR3 sequences, about an eighth appearing once. The source material was blood, either unsorted or a sorted T cell fraction (not recorded which). Every receptor here comes from a female donor with ankylosing spondylitis or in good health (not recorded which).

This clonotype has at least ten counts. This rearrangement joins TRBV2 to TRBJ2-7; D is possibly TRBD1 (6 bases). CDR3 length equals 13 residues. The ends were cut back, 7 bases at V and 0 bases at J, with 10 bases in the middle. Germline V gene sequence: CDR1 SNHLY, CDR2 FYNNEI. The CDR3 is CASNTGNSYEQYF. In DNA form, the CDR3 reads TGTGCCAGCAATACAGGGAACTCCTACGAGCAGTACTTC. The variable domain in full, completed from reference TRBV2 and TRBJ2-7, reads EPEVTQTPSHQVTQMGQEVILRCVPISNHLYFYWYRQILGQKVEFLVSFYNNEISEKSEIFDDQFSVERPDGSNFTLKIRSTKLEDSAMYFCASNTGNSYEQYFGPGTRLTVT.

This clonotype was found many times. The J gene is TRBJ2-1, the V gene TRBV27, with 11 bases aligning to TRBD2. The V and J ends lost 7 bases and 6 bases, in that order; junction bases with no gene match: 11. CDR3 size: 16 residues. Per the germline V gene, CDR1 is MNHEY and CDR2 is SMNVEV (reference sequence). CDR3: CASTSNRLAGGNEQFF. The CDR3 nucleotides read TGTGCCAGCACCTCTAACCGTCTAGCGGGAGGCAATGAGCAGTTCTTC.

The chain recombines TRBV30 with TRBJ1-1; D is undetermined. Trimming took 0 bases from V and 2 from J, leaving 7 bases between them. Looked up from germline, CDR1 is GTSNPN and CDR2 is SVGIG (reference sequence). This CDR3 has 13 residues. The CDR3 reads CAWSVQRNTEAFF. Written as DNA, the CDR3 is TGTGCCTGGAGTGTTCAGAGAAACACTGAAGCTTTCTTT. Full variable domain (missing parts from reference TRBV30 and TRBJ1-1): SQTIHQWPATLVQPVGSPLSLECTVEGTSNPNLYWYRQAAGRGLQLLFYSVGIGQISSEVPQNLSASRPQDRQFILSSKKLLLSDSGFYLCAWSVQRNTEAFFGQGTRLTVV.

This chain uses TRBV5-1 with TRBJ2-1, with TRBD1 matching over 8 bases. Germline loops: CDR1 SGHRS, CDR2 YFSETQ. The CDR3 is 15 amino acids. The junction had 10 bases not matched to a gene; V was cut back by 6 bases and J by 5 bases. Here the CDR3 DNA reads TGCGCCAGCAACTTAGGACAGGGCGCTCACAATGAGCAGTTCTTC. Amino acid sequence: CASNLGQGAHNEQFF.

The sample holds many counts of this clonotype. The V gene is TRBV4-2, the J gene TRBJ2-7; TRBD2 might be the D (6 bases). The CDR3 is made up of 14 amino acids. CDR1 is LGHNA, CDR2 YNFKEQ, per germline. V was trimmed by 2 bases and J by 2 bases, leaving 10 bases between them. CDR3 protein: CASSQSGVTYEQYF. CDR3 in DNA: TGTGCCAGCAGCCAATCGGGAGTCACCTACGAGCAGTACTTC.

This clonotype was seen at least ten times. The rearrangement joins TRBV5-1 to TRBJ1-6; 9 positions match TRBD1. The CDR3 is 15 amino acids. Germline values: CDR1 SGHRS, CDR2 YFSETQ. Trimming took 3 bases from V and 10 from J; bases not matched to a gene: 8. CDR3 region: CASSSGQGKASPLHF. CDR3 nucleotides: TGCGCCAGCAGCTCGGGACAGGGAAAGGCATCACCCCTCCACTTT.

This clonotype was picked up many times. This chain connects TRBV3-1 to TRBJ2-2, with D perhaps TRBD1 or TRBD2 (5 bases each). The V end was cut by 0 bases, the J end by 4 bases, with 15 bases between. Looked up from germline, CDR1 is LGHDT and CDR2 is YNNKEL (reference sequence). The CDR3 contains 17 residues. The CDR3 coding sequence is TGTGCCAGCAGCCAAGATCGAGGGGAGAGTGTCACCGGGGAGCTGTTTTTT. Its translation: CASSQDRGESVTGELFF.

The V call is TRBV28, the J call TRBJ2-3; no clear D gene. The CDR3 totals 13 residues. V shed 0 bases and J shed 2 bases, with 3 bases lying between them. Germline V lookup: CDR1 MDHEN, CDR2 SYDVKM. The CDR3, as DNA: TGTGCCAGCAGTTTATGGACCACAGATACGCAGTATTTT. Its translation: CASSLWTTDTQYF. The full variable domain, completed using reference TRBV28 and TRBJ2-3, is DVKVTQSSRYLVKRTGEKVFLECVQDMDHENMFWYRQDPGLGLRLIYFSYDVKMKEKGDIPEGYSVSREKKERFSLILESASTNQTSMYLCASSLWTTDTQYFGPGTRLTVL.

There are many counts of this clonotype. The chain has TRBV7-2 and TRBJ1-4; D unresolved. Trimming removed 4 bases at V and 7 bases at J, with 19 bases between. Germline lookup yields CDR1 SGHTA and CDR2 FQGNSA. This CDR3 is 16 amino acids long. The DNA for the CDR3 is TGTGCCAGCAGCTCGGGAATGATTTGGGATTCTGAAAAACTGTTTTTT. It codes for CASSSGMIWDSEKLFF.